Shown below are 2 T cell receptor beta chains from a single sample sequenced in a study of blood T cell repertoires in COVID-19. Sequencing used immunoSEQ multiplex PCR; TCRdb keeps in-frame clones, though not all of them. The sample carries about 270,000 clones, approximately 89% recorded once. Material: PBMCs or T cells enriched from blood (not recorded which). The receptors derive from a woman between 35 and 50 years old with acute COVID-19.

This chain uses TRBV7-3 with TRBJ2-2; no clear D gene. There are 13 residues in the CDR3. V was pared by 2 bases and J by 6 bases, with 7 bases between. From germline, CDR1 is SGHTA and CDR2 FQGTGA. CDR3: CASSLAVPGELFF. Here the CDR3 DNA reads TGTGCCAGCAGCTTAGCAGTCCCCGGGGAGCTGTTTTTT.

Written as DNA, the CDR3 is TGCGCCAGCAGTGAGTCGGACAGGCCGTCCGAAAAACTGTTTTTT. It encodes CASSESDRPSEKLFF. This chain joins TRBV10-2 and TRBJ1-4; TRBD1 matches 7 bases. Germline V CDR1 and CDR2: WSHSY, SAAADI. The V gene end was trimmed by 0 bases and the J gene end by 8 bases; junction bases not matched to a gene: 6. The CDR3 is 15 amino acids.